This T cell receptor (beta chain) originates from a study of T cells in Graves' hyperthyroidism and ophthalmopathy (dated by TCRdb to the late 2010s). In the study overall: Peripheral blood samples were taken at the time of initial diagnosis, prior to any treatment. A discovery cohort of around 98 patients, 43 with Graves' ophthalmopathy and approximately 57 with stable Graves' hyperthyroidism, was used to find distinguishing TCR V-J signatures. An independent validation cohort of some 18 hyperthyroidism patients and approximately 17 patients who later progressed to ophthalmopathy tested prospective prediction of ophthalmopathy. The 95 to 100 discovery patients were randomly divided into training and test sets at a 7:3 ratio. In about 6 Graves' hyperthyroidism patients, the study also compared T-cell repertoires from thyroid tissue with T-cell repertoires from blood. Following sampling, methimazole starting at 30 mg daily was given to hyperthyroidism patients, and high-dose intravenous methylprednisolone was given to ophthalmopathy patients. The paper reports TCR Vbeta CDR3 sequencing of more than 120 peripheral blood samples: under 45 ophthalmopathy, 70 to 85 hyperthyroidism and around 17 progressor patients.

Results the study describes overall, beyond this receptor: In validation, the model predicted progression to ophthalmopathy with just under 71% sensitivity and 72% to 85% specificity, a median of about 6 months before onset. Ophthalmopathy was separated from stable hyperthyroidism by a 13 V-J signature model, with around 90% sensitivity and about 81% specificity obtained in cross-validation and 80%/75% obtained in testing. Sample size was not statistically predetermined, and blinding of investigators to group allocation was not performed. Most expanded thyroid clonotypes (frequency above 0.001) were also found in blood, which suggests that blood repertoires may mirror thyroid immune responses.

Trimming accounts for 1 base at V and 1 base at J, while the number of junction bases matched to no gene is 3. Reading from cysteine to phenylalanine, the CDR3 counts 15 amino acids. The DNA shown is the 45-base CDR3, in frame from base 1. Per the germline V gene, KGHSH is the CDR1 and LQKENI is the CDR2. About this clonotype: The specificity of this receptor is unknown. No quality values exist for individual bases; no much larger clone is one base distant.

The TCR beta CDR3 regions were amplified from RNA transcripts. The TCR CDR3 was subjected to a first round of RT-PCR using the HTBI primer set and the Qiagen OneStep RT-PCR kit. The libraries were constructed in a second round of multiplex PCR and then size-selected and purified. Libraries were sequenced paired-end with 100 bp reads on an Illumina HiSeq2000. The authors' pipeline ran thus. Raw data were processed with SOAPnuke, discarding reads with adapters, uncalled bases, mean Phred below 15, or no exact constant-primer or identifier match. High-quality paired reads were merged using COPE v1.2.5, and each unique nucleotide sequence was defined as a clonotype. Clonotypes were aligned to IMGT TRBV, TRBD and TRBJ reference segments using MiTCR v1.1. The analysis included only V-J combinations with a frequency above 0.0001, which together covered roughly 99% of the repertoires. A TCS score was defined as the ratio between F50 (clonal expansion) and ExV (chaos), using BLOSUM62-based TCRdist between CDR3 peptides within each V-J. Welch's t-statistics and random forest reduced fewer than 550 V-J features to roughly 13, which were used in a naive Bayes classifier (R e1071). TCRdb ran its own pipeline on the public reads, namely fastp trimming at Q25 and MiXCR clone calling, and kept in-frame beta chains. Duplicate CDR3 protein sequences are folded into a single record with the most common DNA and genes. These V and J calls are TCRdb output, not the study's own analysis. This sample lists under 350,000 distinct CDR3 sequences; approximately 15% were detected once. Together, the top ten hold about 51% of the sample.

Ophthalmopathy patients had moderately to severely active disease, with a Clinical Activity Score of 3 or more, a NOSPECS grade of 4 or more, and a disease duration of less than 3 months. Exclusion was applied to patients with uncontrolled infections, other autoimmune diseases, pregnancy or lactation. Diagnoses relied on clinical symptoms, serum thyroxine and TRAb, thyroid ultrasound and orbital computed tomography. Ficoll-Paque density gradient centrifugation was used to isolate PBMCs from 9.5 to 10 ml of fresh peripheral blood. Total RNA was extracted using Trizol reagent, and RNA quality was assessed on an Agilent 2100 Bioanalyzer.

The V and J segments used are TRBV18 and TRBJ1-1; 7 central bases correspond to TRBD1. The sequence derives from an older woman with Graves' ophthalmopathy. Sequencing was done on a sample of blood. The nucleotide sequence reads TGTGCCAGCTCACCACAGGGGGCCAAGAACACTGAAGCTTTCTTT. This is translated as CASSPQGAKNTEAFF.